The rows below give T cell receptor beta chains drawn from one sample of a study of OX40 agonist ivuxolimab in advanced cancers. The repertoire was sequenced with immunoSEQ multiplex PCR; TCRdb's copy has only in-frame clones and lacks some. The sample lists 70,000 to 95,000 clones, around 86% occurring once. Sequenced here: CD4+ or CD8+ T cells sorted from blood, sampled in a trial of the OX40 agonist ivuxolimab. The receptors stem from an adult with an advanced solid tumor such as melanoma, head and neck, liver or kidney cancer. Both conserved end residues are part of each CDR3. D genes are given only for firm matches. Expanded clones are given a class, and other clones once, few, many or no size at all.

>.|TRBV11-3|.|TRBJ2-3
TGTGCCAGCAGCTTAGGCAGGCAAGATACGCAGTATTTT
CASSLGRQDTQYF
>few|TRBV7-8|TRBD1|TRBJ1-5
TGTGCCAGCAGCTCTCAGACAGGGGGCTTTCAGCCCCAGCATTTT
CASSSQTGGFQPQHF
>.|TRBV7-8|.|TRBJ1-1
TGTGCCAGCAGCTTAGCGCGGGGGAACACTGAAGCTTTCTTT
CASSLARGNTEAFF
>.|TRBV5-1|.|TRBJ2-7
TGCGCCAGCAGCGGGAGGCCGGACTACGAGCAGTACTTC
CASSGRPDYEQYF
>.|TRBV10-3|.|TRBJ2-1
TGTGCCATCAGTGACCCTACTCGGAGCTCCTACAATGAGCAGTTCTTC
CAISDPTRSSYNEQFF
>.|TRBV2|.|TRBJ1-2
TGTGCCAGCAGCCCACAGGTTGCCTATGGCTACACCTTC
CASSPQVAYGYTF
>.|TRBV15|.|TRBJ2-3
TGTGCCACCAGCAGAGAAAGACCGGGGGATACGCAGTATTTT
CATSRERPGDTQYF
>once|TRBV10-3|.|TRBJ2-7
TGTGCCATCGGTCGGCTGGGGGAGCAGTACTTC
CAIGRLGEQYF
>.|TRBV30|.|TRBJ2-6
TGTGCCTGGAGTGCTACCTCTGGGGCCAACGTCCTGACTTTC
CAWSATSGANVLTF
>.|TRBV27|.|TRBJ1-2
TGTGCCAGCAGCCAACACGGACCCTATGGCTACACCTTC
CASSQHGPYGYTF
>.|TRBV9|.|TRBJ1-1
TGTGCCAGCAGCGTAGTAGAGGCAGGGAACACTGAAGCTTTCTTT
CASSVVEAGNTEAFF
>once|TRBV11-2|TRBD2|TRBJ2-1
TGTGCCAGCAGCCCCCGACTAGCGGGAGTGTACAATGAGCAGTTCTTC
CASSPRLAGVYNEQFF
>few|TRBV6-5|.|TRBJ2-5
TGTGCCAGCAGTTACTCACCATTTACACAAGAGACCCAGTACTTC
CASSYSPFTQETQYF
>.|TRBV4-1|.|TRBJ2-3
TGCGCCAGCAGAGGCGGCACAGATACGCAGTATTTT
CASRGGTDTQYF
>.|TRBV18|.|TRBJ1-1
TGTGCCAGCTCACCGTACAAAGATAACACTGAAGCTTTCTTT
CASSPYKDNTEAFF
>.|TRBV6-5|.|TRBJ1-3
TGTGCCAGCAGTTACGGGGGCTGGTCTGGAAACACCATATATTTT
CASSYGGWSGNTIYF
>few|TRBV18|.|TRBJ1-1
TGTGCCAGCTCACCAGACCTCGGTAGTGGGGCTTTCTTT
CASSPDLGSGAFF
>.|TRBV18|TRBD1|TRBJ2-2
TGTGCCAGCTCACCACCGACAGGGGGAAACACCGGGGAGCTGTTTTTT
CASSPPTGGNTGELFF
>.|TRBV7-9|.|TRBJ2-3
TGTGCCAGCAGCTTAGTCATGGGCATGACGGATACGCAGTATTTT
CASSLVMGMTDTQYF
>.|TRBV19|.|TRBJ2-7
TGTGCCAGTAGTACCACCTACGAGCAGTACTTC
CASSTTYEQYF
>.|TRBV5-1|.|TRBJ2-3
TGCGCCAGCAGTTATACGGGGGCAGACACAGATACGCAGTATTTT
CASSYTGADTDTQYF
>once|TRBV4-2|.|TRBJ1-3
TGTGCCAGCAGCCAAGATCAGACGAGGGCTGGAAACACCATATATTTT
CASSQDQTRAGNTIYF
>.|TRBV10-3|TRBD1|TRBJ1-2
TGTGCCATCAGTGTCCGTGGATGGGACAGGGGCAACGGCTACACCTTC
CAISVRGWDRGNGYTF
>.|TRBV20-1|.|TRBJ2-5
TGCAGTGCCTCCATACACGGGGAGCAGTACTTC
CSASIHGEQYF
>.|TRBV5-1|TRBD2|TRBJ2-1
TGCGCCAGCGTACCCGGAGCGGGACGCTACAATGAGCAGTTCTTC
CASVPGAGRYNEQFF
>.|TRBV5-1|.|TRBJ2-3
TGCGCCAGCAGCGTGGGCGACCCAGGCACAGATACGCAGTATTTT
CASSVGDPGTDTQYF
>.|TRBV11-2|.|TRBJ1-6
TGTGCCAGCAGCTTAGACGGGGGCCATAATTCACCCCTCCACTTT
CASSLDGGHNSPLHF
>few|TRBV7-2|.|TRBJ1-2
TGTGCCAGCAGCCCGCAGAAGAACTATGGCTACACCTTC
CASSPQKNYGYTF
>.|TRBV6-1|TRBD1|TRBJ1-5
TGTGCCAGCAGTGATATTACCGGGACAGGGATTCAGCCCCAGCATTTT
CASSDITGTGIQPQHF
>once|TRBV14|.|TRBJ1-1
TGTGCCAGCAGCCAATACAGGGACGACACTGAAGCTTTCTTT
CASSQYRDDTEAFF
>few|TRBV7-9|.|TRBJ1-4
TGTGCCAGCAGCTTAGGGCAAGTGAATGAAAAACTGTTTTTT
CASSLGQVNEKLFF
>.|TRBV6-5|.|TRBJ1-5
TGTGCCAGCAGTTACTCGGCCACCGCCGGGCCCCAGCATTTT
CASSYSATAGPQHF
>.|TRBV5-1|.|TRBJ1-4
TGCGCCAGCAGCTCCACAGGGAAGACTAATGAAAAACTGTTTTTT
CASSSTGKTNEKLFF
>.|TRBV18|TRBD2|TRBJ2-7
TGTGCCAGCTCACCCGGCGGGAGGCTAAACGAGCAGTACTTC
CASSPGGRLNEQYF
>.|TRBV11-2|.|TRBJ2-1
TGTGCCAGCAGCTTGGGACGGACCTACAATGAGCAGTTCTTC
CASSLGRTYNEQFF
>.|TRBV2|.|TRBJ2-3
TGTGCCACCAAAGAGGGGACTTGGTCGGTAGATACGCAGTATTTT
CATKEGTWSVDTQYF
>.|TRBV29-1|.|TRBJ1-4
TGCAGCGTTATTACTGCAGGCGAAAAACTGTTTTTT
CSVITAGEKLFF
>.|TRBV27|.|TRBJ2-7
TGTGCCAGCAGTTTAGCAGGGATATCGGGCTCCTACGAGCAGTACTTC
CASSLAGISGSYEQYF